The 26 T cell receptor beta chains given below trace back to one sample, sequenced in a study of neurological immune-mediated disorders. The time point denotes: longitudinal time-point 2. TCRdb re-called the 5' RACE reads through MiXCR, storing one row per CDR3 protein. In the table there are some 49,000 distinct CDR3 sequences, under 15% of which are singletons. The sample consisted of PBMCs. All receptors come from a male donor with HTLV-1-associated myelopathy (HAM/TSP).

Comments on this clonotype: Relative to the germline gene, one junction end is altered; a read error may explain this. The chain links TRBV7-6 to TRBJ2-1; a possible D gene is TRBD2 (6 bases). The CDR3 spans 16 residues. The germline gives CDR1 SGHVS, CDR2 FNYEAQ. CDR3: CASSLAGGSTYDEQFF. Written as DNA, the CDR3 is TGTGCCAGCAGCTTAGCTGGAGGGAGCACCTACGATGAGCAGTTCTTC.

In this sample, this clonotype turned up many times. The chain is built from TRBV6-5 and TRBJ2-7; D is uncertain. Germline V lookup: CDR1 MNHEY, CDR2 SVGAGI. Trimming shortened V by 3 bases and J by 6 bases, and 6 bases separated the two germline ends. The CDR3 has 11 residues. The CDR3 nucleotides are TGTGCCAGCAGTTATAAGGGCGAGCAGTACTTC. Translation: CASSYKGEQYF.

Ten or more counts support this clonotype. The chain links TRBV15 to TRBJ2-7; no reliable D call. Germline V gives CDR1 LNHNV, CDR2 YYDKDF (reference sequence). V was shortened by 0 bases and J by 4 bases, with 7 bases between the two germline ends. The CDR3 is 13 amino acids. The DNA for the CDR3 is TGTGCCACCAGCAGAGATAACACTTACGAGCAGTACTTC. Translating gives CATSRDNTYEQYF.

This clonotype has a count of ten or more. The CDR3 region has the DNA TGTGCCAGCAGTTATACATCCGGGAACTACGAGCAGTACTTC. Protein: CASSYTSGNYEQYF. This rearrangement joins TRBV7-2 to TRBJ2-7, with D perhaps matching TRBD2 (5 bases). Germline CDR1 and CDR2: SGHTA and FQGNSA. This CDR3 comprises 14 residues. V lost 6 bases to trimming and J lost 3 bases, with 15 bases between them.

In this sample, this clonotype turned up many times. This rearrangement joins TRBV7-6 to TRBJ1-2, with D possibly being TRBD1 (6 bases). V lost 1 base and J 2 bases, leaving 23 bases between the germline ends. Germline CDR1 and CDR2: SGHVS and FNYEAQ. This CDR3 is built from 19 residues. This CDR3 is CASSLVAAGAAVVNYGYTF. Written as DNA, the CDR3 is TGTGCCAGCAGCTTAGTAGCGGCAGGGGCAGCTGTAGTGAACTATGGCTACACCTTC.

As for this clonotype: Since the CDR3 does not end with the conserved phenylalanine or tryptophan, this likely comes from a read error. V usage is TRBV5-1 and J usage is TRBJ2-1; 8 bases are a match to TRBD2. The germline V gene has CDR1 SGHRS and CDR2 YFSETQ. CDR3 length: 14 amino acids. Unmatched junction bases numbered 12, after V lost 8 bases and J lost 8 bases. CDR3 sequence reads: CASRSQAGADEQFC. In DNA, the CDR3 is TGCGCCAGTAGATCGCAAGCGGGGGCCGATGAGCAGTTCTGC.

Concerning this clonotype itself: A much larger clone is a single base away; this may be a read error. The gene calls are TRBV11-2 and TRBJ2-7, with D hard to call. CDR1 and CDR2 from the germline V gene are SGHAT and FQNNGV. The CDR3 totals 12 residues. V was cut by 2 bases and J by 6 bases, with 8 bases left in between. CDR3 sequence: CASSLWVGEQYF. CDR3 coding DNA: TGTGCCAGCAGCTTATGGGTGGGCGAGCAGTACTTC.

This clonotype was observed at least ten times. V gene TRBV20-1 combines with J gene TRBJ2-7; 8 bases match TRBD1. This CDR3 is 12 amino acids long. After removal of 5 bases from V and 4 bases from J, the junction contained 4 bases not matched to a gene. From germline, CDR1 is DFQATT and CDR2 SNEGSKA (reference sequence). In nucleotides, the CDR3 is TGCAGTGCTTCCGACAGGGGATACGAGCAGTACTTC. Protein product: CSASDRGYEQYF.

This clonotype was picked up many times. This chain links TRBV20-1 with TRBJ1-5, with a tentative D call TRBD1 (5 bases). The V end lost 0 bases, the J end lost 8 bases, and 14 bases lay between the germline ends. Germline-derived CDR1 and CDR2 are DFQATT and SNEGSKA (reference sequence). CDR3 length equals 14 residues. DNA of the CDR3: TGCAGTGCTAGAGATGGGACCGCGGGGGAGCCCCAGCATTTT. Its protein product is CSARDGTAGEPQHF.

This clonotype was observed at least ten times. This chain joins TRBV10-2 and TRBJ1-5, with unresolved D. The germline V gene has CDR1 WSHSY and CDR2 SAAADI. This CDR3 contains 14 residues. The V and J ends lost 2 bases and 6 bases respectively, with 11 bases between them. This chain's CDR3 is CASSENGNGQPQHF. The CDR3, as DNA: TGCGCCAGCAGTGAGAATGGGAATGGTCAGCCCCAGCATTTT.

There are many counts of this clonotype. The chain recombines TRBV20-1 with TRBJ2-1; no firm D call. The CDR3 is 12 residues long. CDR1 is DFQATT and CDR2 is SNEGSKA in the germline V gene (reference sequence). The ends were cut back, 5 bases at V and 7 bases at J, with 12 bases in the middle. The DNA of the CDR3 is TGCAGTGCTGCCAGGAGTGGTAATGAGCAGTTCTTC. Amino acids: CSAARSGNEQFF.

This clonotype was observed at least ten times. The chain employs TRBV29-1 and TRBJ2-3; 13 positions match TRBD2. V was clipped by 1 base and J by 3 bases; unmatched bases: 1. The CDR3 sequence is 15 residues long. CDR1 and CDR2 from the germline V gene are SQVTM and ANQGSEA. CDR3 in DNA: TGCAGCGTTGAAGGGGGACTAGCGGGGACAGATACGCAGTATTTT. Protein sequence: CSVEGGLAGTDTQYF.

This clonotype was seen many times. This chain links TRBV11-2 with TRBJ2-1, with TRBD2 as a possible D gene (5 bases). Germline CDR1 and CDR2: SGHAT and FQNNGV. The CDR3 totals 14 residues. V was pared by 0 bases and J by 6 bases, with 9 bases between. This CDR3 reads CASSLDIASNEQFF. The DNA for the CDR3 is TGTGCCAGCAGCTTAGATATAGCGAGCAATGAGCAGTTCTTC.

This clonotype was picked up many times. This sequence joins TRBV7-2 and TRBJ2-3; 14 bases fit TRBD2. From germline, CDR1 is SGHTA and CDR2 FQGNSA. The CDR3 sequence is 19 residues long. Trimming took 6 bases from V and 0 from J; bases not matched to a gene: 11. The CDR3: CASRFGLAGGTPSTDTQYF. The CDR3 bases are TGTGCCAGCAGATTCGGACTAGCGGGGGGCACTCCTAGCACAGATACGCAGTATTTT.

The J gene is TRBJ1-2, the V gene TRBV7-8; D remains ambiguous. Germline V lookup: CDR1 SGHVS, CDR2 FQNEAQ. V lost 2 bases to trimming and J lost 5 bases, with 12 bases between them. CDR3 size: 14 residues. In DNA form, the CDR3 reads TGTGCCAGCAGCTTATCGCGCCCATCATATGGCTACACCTTC. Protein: CASSLSRPSYGYTF.

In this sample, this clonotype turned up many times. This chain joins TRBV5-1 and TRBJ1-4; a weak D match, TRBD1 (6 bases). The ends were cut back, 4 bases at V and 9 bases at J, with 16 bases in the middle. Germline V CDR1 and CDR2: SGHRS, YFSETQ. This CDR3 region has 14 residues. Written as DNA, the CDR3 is TGCGCCAGCAGCCCTGGACAGCAAGGGAAAAAACTGTTTTTT. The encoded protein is CASSPGQQGKKLFF.

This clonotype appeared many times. The CDR3 region has the DNA TGTGCCAGCAGCGAGGTCGATGGTGCCGGCTACACCTTC. Encoded protein: CASSEVDGAGYTF. This rearrangement joins TRBV9 to TRBJ1-2; D remains unclear. Germline assignment: CDR1 SGDLS and CDR2 YYNGEE. Trimming removed 3 bases from V and 8 bases from J, with 14 bases in between. CDR3 length: 13 amino acids.

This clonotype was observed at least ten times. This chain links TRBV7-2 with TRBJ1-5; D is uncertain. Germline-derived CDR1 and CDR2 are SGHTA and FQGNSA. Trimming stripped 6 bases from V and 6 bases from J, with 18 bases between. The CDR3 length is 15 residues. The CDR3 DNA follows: TGTGCCAGCAGTCGCTGGGCGGGAGGAGGTCAGCCCCAGCATTTT. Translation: CASSRWAGGGQPQHF.

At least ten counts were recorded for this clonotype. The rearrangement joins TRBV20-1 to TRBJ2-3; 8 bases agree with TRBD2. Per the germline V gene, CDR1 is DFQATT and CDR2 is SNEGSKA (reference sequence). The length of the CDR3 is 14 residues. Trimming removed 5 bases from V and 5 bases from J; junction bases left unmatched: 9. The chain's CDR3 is CSASREGAGDTQYF. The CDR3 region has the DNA TGCAGTGCTTCCCGGGAGGGTGCGGGAGATACGCAGTATTTT.

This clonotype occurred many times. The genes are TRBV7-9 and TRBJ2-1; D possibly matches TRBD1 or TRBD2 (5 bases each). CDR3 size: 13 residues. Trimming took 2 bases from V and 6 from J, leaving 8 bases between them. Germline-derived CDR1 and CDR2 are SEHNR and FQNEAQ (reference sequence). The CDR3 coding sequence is TGTGCCAGCAGCTTATTGGGGGTCAATGAGCAGTTCTTC. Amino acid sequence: CASSLLGVNEQFF.

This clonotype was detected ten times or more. This chain's CDR3 is CASRDSSYNSPLHF. For the CDR3, the DNA is TGTGCCAGCCGGGACAGCTCCTATAATTCACCCCTCCACTTT. The chain carries TRBV27 and TRBJ1-6; 7 positions agree with TRBD1. The trim removed 8 bases at V and 0 bases at J, leaving 1 base unmatched. From germline, CDR1 is MNHEY and CDR2 SMNVEV (reference sequence). This CDR3 has 14 residues.

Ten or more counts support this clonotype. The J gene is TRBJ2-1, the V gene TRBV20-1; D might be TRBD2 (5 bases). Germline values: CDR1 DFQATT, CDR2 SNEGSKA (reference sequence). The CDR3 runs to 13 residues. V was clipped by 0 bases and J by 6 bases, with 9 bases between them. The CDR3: CSARDLRGNEQFF. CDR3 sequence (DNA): TGCAGTGCTAGAGATTTACGGGGCAATGAGCAGTTCTTC.

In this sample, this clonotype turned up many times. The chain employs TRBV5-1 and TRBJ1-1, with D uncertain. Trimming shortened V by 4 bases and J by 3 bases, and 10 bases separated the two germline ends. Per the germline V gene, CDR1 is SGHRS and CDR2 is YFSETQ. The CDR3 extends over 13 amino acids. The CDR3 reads CASSLVRDTEAFF. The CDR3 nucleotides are TGCGCCAGCAGCCTAGTAAGGGACACTGAAGCTTTCTTT.

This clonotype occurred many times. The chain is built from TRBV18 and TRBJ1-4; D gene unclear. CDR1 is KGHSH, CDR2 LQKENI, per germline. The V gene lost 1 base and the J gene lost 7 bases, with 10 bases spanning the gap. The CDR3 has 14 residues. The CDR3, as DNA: TGTGCCAGCTCACCACGAGGGCGCGGTGAAAAACTGTTTTTT. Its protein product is CASSPRGRGEKLFF.

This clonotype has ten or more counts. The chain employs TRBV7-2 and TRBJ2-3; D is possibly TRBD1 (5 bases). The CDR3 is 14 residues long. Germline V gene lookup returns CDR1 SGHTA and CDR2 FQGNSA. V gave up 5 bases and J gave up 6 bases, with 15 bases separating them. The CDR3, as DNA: TGTGCCAGCAGCCCATCCCAGGGCTCTGATACGCAGTATTTT. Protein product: CASSPSQGSDTQYF.

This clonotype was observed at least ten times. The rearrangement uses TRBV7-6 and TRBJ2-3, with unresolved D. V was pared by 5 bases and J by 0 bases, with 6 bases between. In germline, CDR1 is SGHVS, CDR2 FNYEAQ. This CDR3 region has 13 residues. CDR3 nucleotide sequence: TGTGCCAGCAGCCCGGACAGCACAGATACGCAGTATTTT. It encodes CASSPDSTDTQYF.